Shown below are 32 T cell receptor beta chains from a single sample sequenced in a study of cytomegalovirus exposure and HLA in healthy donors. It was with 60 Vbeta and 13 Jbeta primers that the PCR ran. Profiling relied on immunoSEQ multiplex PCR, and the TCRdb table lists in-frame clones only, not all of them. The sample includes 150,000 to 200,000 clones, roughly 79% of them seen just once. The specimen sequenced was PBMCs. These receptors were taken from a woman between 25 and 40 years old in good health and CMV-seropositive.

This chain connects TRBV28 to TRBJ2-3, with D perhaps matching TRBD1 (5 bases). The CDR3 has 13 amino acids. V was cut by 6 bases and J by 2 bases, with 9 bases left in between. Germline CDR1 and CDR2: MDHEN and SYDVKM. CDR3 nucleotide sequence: TGTGCCAGCAGCCGACAGCACACAGATACGCAGTATTTT. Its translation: CASSRQHTDTQYF.

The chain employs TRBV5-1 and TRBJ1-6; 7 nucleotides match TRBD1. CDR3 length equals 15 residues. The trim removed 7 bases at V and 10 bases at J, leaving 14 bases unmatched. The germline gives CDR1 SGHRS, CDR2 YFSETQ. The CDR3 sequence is CASRLGTETRSPLHF. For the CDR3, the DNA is TGCGCCAGCCGGCTAGGGACAGAAACAAGGTCACCCCTCCACTTT.

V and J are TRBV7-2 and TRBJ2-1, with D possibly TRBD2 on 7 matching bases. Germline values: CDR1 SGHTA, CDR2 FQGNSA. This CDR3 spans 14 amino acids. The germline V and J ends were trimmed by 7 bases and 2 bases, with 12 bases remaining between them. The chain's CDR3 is CASKGGVTYNEQFF. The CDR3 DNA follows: TGTGCCAGCAAGGGGGGGGTCACCTACAATGAGCAGTTCTTC.

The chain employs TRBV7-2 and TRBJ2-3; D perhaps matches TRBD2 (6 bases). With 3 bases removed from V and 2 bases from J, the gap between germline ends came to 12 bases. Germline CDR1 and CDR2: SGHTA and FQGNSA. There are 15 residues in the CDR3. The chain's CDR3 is CASSFQRGNTDTQYF. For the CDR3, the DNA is TGTGCCAGCAGCTTTCAGCGCGGGAACACAGATACGCAGTATTTT.

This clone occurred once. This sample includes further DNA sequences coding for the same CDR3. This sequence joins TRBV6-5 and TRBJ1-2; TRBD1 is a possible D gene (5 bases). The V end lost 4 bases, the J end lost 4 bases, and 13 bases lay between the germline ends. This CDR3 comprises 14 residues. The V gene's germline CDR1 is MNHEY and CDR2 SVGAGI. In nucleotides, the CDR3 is TGTGCCAGCAGTTCCCGGGGGGGGAGCTATGGCTACACCTTC. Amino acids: CASSSRGGSYGYTF.

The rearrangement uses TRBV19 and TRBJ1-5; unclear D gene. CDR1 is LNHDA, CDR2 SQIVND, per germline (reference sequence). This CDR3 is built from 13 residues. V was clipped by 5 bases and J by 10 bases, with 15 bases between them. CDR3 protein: CASSPSQAHPQHF. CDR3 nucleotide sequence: TGTGCCAGTAGTCCCTCTCAGGCCCACCCCCAGCATTTT.

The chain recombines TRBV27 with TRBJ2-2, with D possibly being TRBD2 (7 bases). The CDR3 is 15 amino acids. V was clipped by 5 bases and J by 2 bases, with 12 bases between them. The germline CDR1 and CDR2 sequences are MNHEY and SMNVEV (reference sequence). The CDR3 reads CASSGGALNTGELFF. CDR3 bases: TGTGCCAGCAGTGGGGGGGCCCTCAACACCGGGGAGCTGTTTTTT.

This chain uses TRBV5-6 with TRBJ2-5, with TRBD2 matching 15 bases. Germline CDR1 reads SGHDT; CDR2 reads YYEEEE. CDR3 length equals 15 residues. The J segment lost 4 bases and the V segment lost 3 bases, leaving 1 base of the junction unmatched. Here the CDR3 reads CASSWGLAGGETQYF. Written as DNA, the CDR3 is TGTGCCAGCAGCTGGGGACTAGCGGGAGGAGAGACCCAGTACTTC. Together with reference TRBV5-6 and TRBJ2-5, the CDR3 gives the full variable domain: DAGVTQSPTHLIKTRGQQVTLRCSPKSGHDTVSWYQQALGQGPQFIFQYYEEEERQRGNFPDRFSGHQFPNYSSELNVNALLLGDSALYLCASSWGLAGGETQYFGPGTRLLVL.

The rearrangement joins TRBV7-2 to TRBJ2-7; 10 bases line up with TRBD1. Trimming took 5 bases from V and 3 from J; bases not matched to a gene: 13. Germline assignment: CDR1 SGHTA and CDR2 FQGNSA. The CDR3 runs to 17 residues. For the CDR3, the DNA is TGTGCCAGCAGCCCAGAGAGGGCCCGGGACAGGGGCTACGAGCAGTACTTC. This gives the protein CASSPERARDRGYEQYF.

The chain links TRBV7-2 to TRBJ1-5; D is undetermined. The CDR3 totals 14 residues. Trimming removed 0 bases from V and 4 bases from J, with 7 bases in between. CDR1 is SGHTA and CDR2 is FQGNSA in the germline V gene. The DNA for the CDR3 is TGTGCCAGCAGCTTAGCGGCTCAGAATCAGCCCCAGCATTTT. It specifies CASSLAAQNQPQHF. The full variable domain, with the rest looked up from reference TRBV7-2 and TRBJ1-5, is GAGVSQSPSNKVTEKGKDVELRCDPISGHTALYWYRQSLGQGLEFLIYFQGNSAPDKSGLPSDRFSAERTGGSVSTLTIQRTQQEDSAVYLCASSLAAQNQPQHFGDGTRLSIL.

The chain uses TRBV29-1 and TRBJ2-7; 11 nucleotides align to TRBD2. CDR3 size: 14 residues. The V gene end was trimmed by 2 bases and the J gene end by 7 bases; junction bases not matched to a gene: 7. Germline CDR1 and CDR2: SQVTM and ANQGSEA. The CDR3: CSVEKLAGANEQYF. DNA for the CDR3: TGCAGCGTTGAAAAACTAGCGGGAGCGAATGAGCAGTACTTC.

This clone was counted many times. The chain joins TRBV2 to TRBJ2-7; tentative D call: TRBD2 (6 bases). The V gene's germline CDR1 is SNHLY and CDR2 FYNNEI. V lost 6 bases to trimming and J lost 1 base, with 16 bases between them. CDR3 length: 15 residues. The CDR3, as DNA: TGTGCCAGCAGGTCCGGGACTTTGCCTTCCTACGAGCAGTACTTC. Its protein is CASRSGTLPSYEQYF.

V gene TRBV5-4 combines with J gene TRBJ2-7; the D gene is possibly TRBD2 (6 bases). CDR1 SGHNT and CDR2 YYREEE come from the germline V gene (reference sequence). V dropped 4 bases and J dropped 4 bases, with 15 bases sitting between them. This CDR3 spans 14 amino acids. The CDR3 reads CASSLAGRPYEQYF. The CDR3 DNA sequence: TGTGCCAGCAGCCTTGCGGGGAGGCCTTACGAGCAGTACTTC.

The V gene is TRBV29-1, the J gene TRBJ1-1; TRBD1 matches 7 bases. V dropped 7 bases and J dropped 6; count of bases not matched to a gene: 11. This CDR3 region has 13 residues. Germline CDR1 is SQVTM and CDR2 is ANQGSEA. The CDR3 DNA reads TGCAGCGCCACACAGGGGATCGGCGCTGAAGCTTTCTTT. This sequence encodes CSATQGIGAEAFF.

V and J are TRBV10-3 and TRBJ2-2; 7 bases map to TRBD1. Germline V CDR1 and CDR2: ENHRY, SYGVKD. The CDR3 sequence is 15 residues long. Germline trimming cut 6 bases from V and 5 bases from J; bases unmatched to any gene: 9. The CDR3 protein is CAIRGYRGRTGELFF. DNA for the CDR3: TGTGCCATCAGGGGGTACAGGGGAAGGACCGGGGAGCTGTTTTTT.

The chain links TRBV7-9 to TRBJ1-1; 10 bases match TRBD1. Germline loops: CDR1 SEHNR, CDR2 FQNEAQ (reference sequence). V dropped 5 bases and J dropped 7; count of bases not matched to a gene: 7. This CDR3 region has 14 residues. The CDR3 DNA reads TGTGCCAGCAGCCTCCGGGACAGGGGCTATGAAGCTTTCTTT. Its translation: CASSLRDRGYEAFF. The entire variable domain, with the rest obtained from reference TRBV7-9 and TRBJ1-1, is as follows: DTGVSQNPRHKITKRGQNVTFRCDPISEHNRLYWYRQTLGQGPEFLTYFQNEAQLEKSRLLSDRFSAERPKGSFSTLEIQRTEQGDSAMYLCASSLRDRGYEAFFGQGTRLTVV.

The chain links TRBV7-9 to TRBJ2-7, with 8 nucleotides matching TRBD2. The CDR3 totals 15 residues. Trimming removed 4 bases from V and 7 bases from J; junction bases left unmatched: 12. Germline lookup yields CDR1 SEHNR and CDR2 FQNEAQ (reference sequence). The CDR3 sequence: CASSSSGRGLWEQYF. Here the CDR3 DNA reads TGTGCCAGCAGCTCCAGCGGGAGAGGCCTTTGGGAGCAGTACTTC. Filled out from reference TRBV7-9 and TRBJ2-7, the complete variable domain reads DTGVSQNPRHKITKRGQNVTFRCDPISEHNRLYWYRQTLGQGPEFLTYFQNEAQLEKSRLLSDRFSAERPKGSFSTLEIQRTEQGDSAMYLCASSSSGRGLWEQYFGPGTRLTVT.

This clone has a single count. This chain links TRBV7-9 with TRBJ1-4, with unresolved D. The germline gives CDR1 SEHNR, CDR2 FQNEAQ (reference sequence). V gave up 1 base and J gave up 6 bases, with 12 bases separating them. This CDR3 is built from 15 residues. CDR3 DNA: TGTGCCAGCAGCTTAGGGGATCCTAGCTATGAAAAACTGTTTTTT. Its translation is CASSLGDPSYEKLFF.

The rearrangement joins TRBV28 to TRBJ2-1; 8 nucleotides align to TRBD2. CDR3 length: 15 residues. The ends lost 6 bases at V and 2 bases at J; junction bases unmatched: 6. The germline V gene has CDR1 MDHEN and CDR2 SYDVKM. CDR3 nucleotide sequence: TGTGCCAGCAGCGCAGCGGGGGCCCCCTACAATGAGCAGTTCTTC. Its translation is CASSAAGAPYNEQFF. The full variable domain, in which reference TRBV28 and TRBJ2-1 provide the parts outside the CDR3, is DVKVTQSSRYLVKRTGEKVFLECVQDMDHENMFWYRQDPGLGLRLIYFSYDVKMKEKGDIPEGYSVSREKKERFSLILESASTNQTSMYLCASSAAGAPYNEQFFGPGTRLTVL.

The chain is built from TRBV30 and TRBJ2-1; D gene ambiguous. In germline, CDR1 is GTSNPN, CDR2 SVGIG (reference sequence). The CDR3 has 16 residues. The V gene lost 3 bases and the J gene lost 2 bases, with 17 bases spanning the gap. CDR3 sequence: CAWSPEQILPYNEQFF. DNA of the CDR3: TGTGCCTGGAGCCCGGAACAGATCCTTCCCTACAATGAGCAGTTCTTC.

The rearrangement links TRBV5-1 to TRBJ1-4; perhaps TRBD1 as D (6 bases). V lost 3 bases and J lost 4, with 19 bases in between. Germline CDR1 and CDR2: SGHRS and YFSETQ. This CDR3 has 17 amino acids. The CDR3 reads CASSSQPSGAGNEKLFF. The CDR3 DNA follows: TGCGCCAGCAGCTCGCAACCGTCAGGGGCGGGTAATGAAAAACTGTTTTTT.

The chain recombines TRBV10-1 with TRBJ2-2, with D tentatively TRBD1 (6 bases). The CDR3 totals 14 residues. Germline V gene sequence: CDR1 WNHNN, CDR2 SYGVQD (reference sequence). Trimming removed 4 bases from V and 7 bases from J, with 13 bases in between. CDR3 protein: CASSGQALGGELFF. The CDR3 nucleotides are TGCGCCAGCAGTGGACAGGCCCTAGGCGGGGAGCTGTTTTTT.

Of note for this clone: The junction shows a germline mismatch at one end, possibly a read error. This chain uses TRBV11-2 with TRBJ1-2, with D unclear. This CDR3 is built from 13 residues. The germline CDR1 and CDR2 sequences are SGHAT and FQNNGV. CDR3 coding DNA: TGTGCCAGCAGCCTAGACGGGTTGGATGGCTACACCTTC. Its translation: CASSLDGLDGYTF.

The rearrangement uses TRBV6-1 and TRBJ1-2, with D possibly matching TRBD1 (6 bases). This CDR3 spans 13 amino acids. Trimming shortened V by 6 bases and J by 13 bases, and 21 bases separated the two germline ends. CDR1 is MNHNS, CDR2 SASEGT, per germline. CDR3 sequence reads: CASSVTGLTSSTF. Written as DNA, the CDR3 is TGTGCCAGCAGCGTTACAGGGCTCACCTCCAGCACCTTC.

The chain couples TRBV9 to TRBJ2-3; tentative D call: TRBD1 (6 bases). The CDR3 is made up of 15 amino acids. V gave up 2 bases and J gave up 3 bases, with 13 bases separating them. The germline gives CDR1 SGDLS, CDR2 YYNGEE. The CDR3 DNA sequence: TGTGCCAGCAGCGTCTTAGCCGGACAGACAGATACGCAGTATTTT. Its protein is CASSVLAGQTDTQYF.

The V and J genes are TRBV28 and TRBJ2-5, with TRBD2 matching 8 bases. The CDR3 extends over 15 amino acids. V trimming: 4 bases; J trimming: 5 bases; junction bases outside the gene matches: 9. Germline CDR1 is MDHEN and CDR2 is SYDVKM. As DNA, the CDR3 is TGTGCCAGCAGTTCCGGGGGGGTTACCTTGGAGACCCAGTACTTC. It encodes CASSSGGVTLETQYF.

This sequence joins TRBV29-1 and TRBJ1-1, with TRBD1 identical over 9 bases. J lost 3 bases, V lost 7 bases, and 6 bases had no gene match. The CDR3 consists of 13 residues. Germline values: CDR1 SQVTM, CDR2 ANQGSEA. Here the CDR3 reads CSAVTGGDTEAFF. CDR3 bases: TGCAGCGCTGTGACAGGGGGGGACACTGAAGCTTTCTTT.

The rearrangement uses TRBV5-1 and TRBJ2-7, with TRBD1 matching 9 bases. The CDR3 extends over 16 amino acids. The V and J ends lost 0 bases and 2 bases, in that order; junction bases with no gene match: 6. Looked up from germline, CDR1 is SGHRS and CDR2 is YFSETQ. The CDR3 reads CASSLEGQGRPYEQYF. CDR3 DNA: TGCGCCAGCAGCTTGGAGGGACAGGGAAGGCCCTACGAGCAGTACTTC.

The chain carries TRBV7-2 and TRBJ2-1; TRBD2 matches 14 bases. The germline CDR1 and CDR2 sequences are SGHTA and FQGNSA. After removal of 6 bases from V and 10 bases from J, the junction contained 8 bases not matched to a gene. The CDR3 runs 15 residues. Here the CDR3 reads CASRLPGLAGDEQFF. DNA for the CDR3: TGTGCCAGCAGGTTACCGGGACTAGCGGGGGACGAGCAGTTCTTC.

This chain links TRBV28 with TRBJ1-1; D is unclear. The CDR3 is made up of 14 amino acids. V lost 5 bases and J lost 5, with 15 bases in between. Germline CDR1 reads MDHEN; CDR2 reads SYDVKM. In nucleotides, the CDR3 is TGTGCCAGCAGTACGACGGTCTCCGGGACTGAAGCTTTCTTT. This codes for CASSTTVSGTEAFF.

The CDR3 reads CASSTQRGTYPGNTIYF. CDR3 nucleotides: TGTGCCAGCAGCACCCAGAGGGGGACATACCCTGGAAACACCATATATTTT. This chain joins TRBV9 and TRBJ1-3, with D possibly being TRBD1 (6 bases). CDR3 length: 17 amino acids. Trimming pared 4 bases from V and 2 bases from J, leaving 19 bases between. CDR1 and CDR2 from the germline V gene are SGDLS and YYNGEE.

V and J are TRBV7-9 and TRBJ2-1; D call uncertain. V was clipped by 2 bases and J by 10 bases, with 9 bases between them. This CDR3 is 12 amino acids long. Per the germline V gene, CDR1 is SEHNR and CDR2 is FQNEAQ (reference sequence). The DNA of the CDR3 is TGTGCCAGCAGCTTATTCAGCGAGGAGCAGTTCTTC. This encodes CASSLFSEEQFF.